Following are 20 T cell receptor beta chains from one sample sequenced in a study of response to subunit inactivated influenza vaccine. TCRdb itself ran the RT-PCR reads through MiXCR, one entry per CDR3 protein. The top ten hold around 10% of the sample, which has almost 600,000 distinct CDR3 sequences, around 13% seen once. Material: PBMCs from blood, obtained 12 days after vaccination. These receptors all stem from a middle-aged man who received an inactivated influenza vaccine.

This clonotype was seen more than once but under ten times. J is TRBJ2-1 and V is TRBV2; maybe TRBD2 (7 bases). Trimming shortened V by 3 bases and J by 2 bases, and 11 bases separated the two germline ends. The length of the CDR3 is 15 residues. From germline, CDR1 is SNHLY and CDR2 FYNNEI. The CDR3 sequence: CASSDGGGPYNEQFF. DNA of the CDR3: TGTGCCAGCAGTGATGGGGGGGGGCCCTACAATGAGCAGTTCTTC. The variable domain in full, with the rest retrieved from reference TRBV2 and TRBJ2-1, is EPEVTQTPSHQVTQMGQEVILRCVPISNHLYFYWYRQILGQKVEFLVSFYNNEISEKSEIFDDQFSVERPDGSNFTLKIRSTKLEDSAMYFCASSDGGGPYNEQFFGPGTRLTVL.

This chain joins TRBV4-2 and TRBJ2-2; D ambiguous. The CDR3 consists of 16 residues. Trimming removed 1 base from V and 3 bases from J, with 12 bases in between. Per germline, CDR1 LGHNA and CDR2 YNFKEQ. The CDR3 DNA sequence: TGTGCCAGCAGCCAAGGATCCATGAGCGACACCGGGGAGCTGTTTTTT. Amino acid sequence: CASSQGSMSDTGELFF.

The gene calls are TRBV28 and TRBJ2-7, with 7 bases identical to TRBD1. CDR1 and CDR2 (germline): MDHEN, SYDVKM. The length of the CDR3 is 14 residues. With V trimmed by 6 bases and J by 3 bases, 8 bases remained unmatched. This CDR3 is CASRRQGGFYEQYF. The CDR3, as DNA: TGTGCCAGCAGAAGACAGGGTGGGTTCTACGAGCAGTACTTC.

The chain uses TRBV4-3 and TRBJ1-2; TRBD1 is a possible D gene (5 bases). The CDR3 is 15 amino acids. The V gene's germline CDR1 is LGHNA and CDR2 YSLEER. V shed 4 bases and J shed 2 bases, with 14 bases lying between them. The CDR3 DNA reads as TGCGCCAGCAGCCCCTTGCCCAGGGTCAACTATGGCTACACCTTC. Translated, it gives CASSPLPRVNYGYTF.

This clonotype was seen repeatedly, ten times or more. V gene TRBV6-2 or TRBV6-3 combines with J gene TRBJ2-1; 7 bases fit TRBD1. V trimming: 0 bases; J trimming: 5 bases; junction bases outside the gene matches: 16. Germline V gene data show CDR1 as MNHEY and CDR2 as SVGEGT. The CDR3 totals 19 residues. The CDR3 spells CASSYSFKQGLGSDNEQFF. The CDR3 DNA follows: TGTGCCAGCAGTTACTCATTCAAACAGGGGTTAGGTAGCGACAATGAGCAGTTCTTC.

V and J are TRBV7-9 and TRBJ1-5; no definite D call. This CDR3 spans 14 amino acids. Germline loops: CDR1 SEHNR, CDR2 FQNEAQ (reference sequence). V was shortened by 0 bases and J by 4 bases, with 7 bases between the two germline ends. CDR3 loop: CASSLAVGNQPQHF. The CDR3, as DNA: TGTGCCAGCAGCTTAGCCGTGGGGAATCAGCCCCAGCATTTT.

The chain is built from TRBV7-9 and TRBJ1-6; the D gene is possibly TRBD1 (5 bases). Trimming stripped 5 bases from V and 9 bases from J, with 14 bases between. The V gene's germline CDR1 is SEHNR and CDR2 FQNEAQ (reference sequence). The CDR3 loop spans 14 amino acids. CDR3 DNA sequence: TGTGCCAGCAGCCCCGACTCTGACAGTTCACCCCTCCACTTT. Translating it yields CASSPDSDSSPLHF.

Details on this clonotype: The junction departs from germline at one end; a sequencing error may be responsible. The chain is built from TRBV7-9 and TRBJ2-3; a possible D gene is TRBD2 (6 bases). Per germline, CDR1 SEHNR and CDR2 FQNEAQ (reference sequence). The CDR3 has 12 amino acids. CDR3 in amino acids: CASSIAADTQYF. The DNA of the CDR3 is TGTGCCAGCAGCATAGCGGCAGATACGCAGTATTTT.

The chain is built from TRBV6-5 and TRBJ2-7; 10 nucleotides agree with TRBD1. After removal of 2 bases from V and 9 bases from J, the junction contained 7 bases not matched to a gene. Germline V gene sequence: CDR1 MNHEY, CDR2 SVGAGI. This CDR3 is 14 amino acids long. The CDR3 sequence is CASSYGGTGDVQYF. As DNA, the CDR3 is TGTGCCAGCAGTTACGGGGGGACAGGGGACGTGCAGTACTTC.

Notes on this clonotype: A read error may be the cause here, since a much bigger clone is one base away. The chain uses TRBV12-3 or TRBV12-4 and TRBJ2-1; 8 bases agree with TRBD1. The CDR3 is 15 residues long. This CDR3 is CASSPDRVLIGERFF. The CDR3 region has the DNA TGTGCCAGCAGTCCGGACAGGGTTTTAATTGGTGAGCGGTTCTTC.

The chain combines TRBV7-2 with TRBJ1-4; D is unclear. V was pared by 4 bases and J by 8 bases, with 17 bases between. CDR1 is SGHTA, CDR2 FQGNSA, per germline. This CDR3 is built from 15 residues. The CDR3 loop reads CASSSSSAFGEKLFF. The CDR3 nucleotides are TGTGCCAGCAGCTCGAGTAGTGCCTTTGGGGAAAAACTGTTTTTT.

The chain is built from TRBV12-3 or TRBV12-4 and TRBJ2-2, with 11 nucleotides matching TRBD1. V lost 6 bases to trimming and J lost 6 bases; unmatched junction nucleotides: 3. The CDR3 contains 14 residues. The CDR3 sequence: CASRPGQGAGELFF. CDR3 DNA sequence: TGTGCCAGCAGGCCGGGACAGGGGGCCGGGGAGCTGTTTTTT.

This clonotype occurred a few times. The chain links TRBV18 to TRBJ2-1; D might be TRBD2 (6 bases). This CDR3 is 15 amino acids long. Per germline, CDR1 KGHSH and CDR2 LQKENI. V was pared by 4 bases and J by 3 bases, with 13 bases between. This CDR3 reads CASSRSRLDYNEQFF. The DNA of the CDR3 is TGTGCCAGCTCACGATCGCGACTAGACTACAATGAGCAGTTCTTC.

There are many counts of this clonotype. The CDR3 DNA reads as TGTGCCAGCTCACTTGAGTCGTCGGGGGTCCGTGAAAAACTGTTTTTT. Translating gives CASSLESSGVREKLFF. The rearrangement links TRBV18 to TRBJ1-4; maybe TRBD1 (5 bases). V gave up 4 bases and J gave up 7 bases, with 19 bases separating them. The germline V gene encodes CDR1 KGHSH and CDR2 LQKENI. The CDR3 totals 16 residues.

The V and J genes are TRBV6-2 or TRBV6-3 and TRBJ1-2; D gene uncertain. Germline V CDR1 and CDR2: MNHEY, SVGEGT. Trimming removed 5 bases at V and 2 bases at J, with 12 bases between. The CDR3 spans 14 residues. CDR3 coding DNA: TGTGCCAGCAGTCTCCTGGCAGTCAACTATGGCTACACCTTC. This encodes CASSLLAVNYGYTF.

This clonotype was counted only a few times. The chain uses TRBV9 and TRBJ2-2; no clear D gene. V lost 1 base and J lost 1, with 11 bases in between. The CDR3 is 16 residues long. From germline, CDR1 is SGDLS and CDR2 YYNGEE. This CDR3 is CASSVWAGKNTGELFF. Here the CDR3 DNA reads TGTGCCAGCAGCGTATGGGCTGGGAAGAACACCGGGGAGCTGTTTTTT. Filled out from reference TRBV9 and TRBJ2-2, the complete variable domain reads DSGVTQTPKHLITATGQRVTLRCSPRSGDLSVYWYQQSLDQGLQFLIQYYNGEERAKGNILERFSAQQFPDLHSELNLSSLELGDSALYFCASSVWAGKNTGELFFGEGSRLTVL.

This clonotype was seen at least ten times. The chain joins TRBV6-4 to TRBJ2-2, with D perhaps TRBD2 (6 bases). From germline, CDR1 is MRHNA and CDR2 SNTAGT. The CDR3 is made up of 15 amino acids. Trimming took 6 bases from V and 6 from J, leaving 17 bases between them. This chain's CDR3 is CASSAGKGRPGELFF. The CDR3 region has the DNA TGTGCCAGCAGCGCGGGGAAGGGTCGGCCCGGGGAGCTGTTTTTT.

The rearrangement uses TRBV7-2 and TRBJ2-5, with 9 bases that match TRBD2. The CDR3 runs to 17 residues. V lost 4 bases and J lost 4; bases outside the gene matches: 13. Germline assignment: CDR1 SGHTA and CDR2 FQGNSA. The CDR3 region has the DNA TGTGCCAGCAGCTCAAAGATAAGGCGGGAGGGAGGAGAGACCCAGTACTTC. As protein: CASSSKIRREGGETQYF.

The genes are TRBV11-2 and TRBJ2-2; D is unresolved. Germline V gives CDR1 SGHAT, CDR2 FQNNGV. The CDR3 is 13 residues long. Trimming cost V 5 bases and J 3 bases, with 7 bases left between them. CDR3 sequence: CASSGSYTGELFF. The DNA of the CDR3 is TGTGCCAGCAGCGGGTCCTACACCGGGGAGCTGTTTTTT.

This clonotype was seen only a few times. This chain links TRBV9 with TRBJ2-1; unclear D gene. The germline V gene has CDR1 SGDLS and CDR2 YYNGEE. The CDR3 has 12 residues. Trimming left V 0 bases short and J 7 bases short, with 5 bases between. The chain's CDR3 is CASSVVENEQFF. DNA for the CDR3: TGTGCCAGCAGCGTAGTGGAGAATGAGCAGTTCTTC.